The rows below give T cell receptor beta chains drawn from one sample of a study of blood T cell repertoires in COVID-19. Assay: immunoSEQ multiplex PCR; the TCRdb copy retains only in-frame clones and omits some. The sample has 200,000 or so clones, 75% to 90% seen once. The sample consisted of PBMCs or T cells enriched from blood (not recorded which). These TCRs come from a woman aged 18 to 35 in a cohort exposed to, infected with or recovered from COVID-19 (not recorded which). The CDR3 runs from the conserved cysteine through the conserved F or W. The D gene is left open where the match is weak. Size tells how often a clone was seen (once, few, many) or the class of an expanded clone, and some rows leave it out.

v_gene: TRBV19; j_gene: TRBJ2-3; abundance: .; d_gene: .; CDR3aa: CAASTNRDSSTDTQYF; CDR3nt: TGTGCCGCATCGACTAACCGGGACTCCTCCACAGATACGCAGTATTTT
v_gene: TRBV6-5; j_gene: TRBJ1-2; abundance: .; d_gene: .; CDR3aa: CASSYVGSYGYTF; CDR3nt: TGTGCCAGCAGTTACGTGGGGAGCTATGGCTACACCTTC
v_gene: TRBV5-1; j_gene: TRBJ2-3; abundance: .; d_gene: .; CDR3aa: CASGSLGATQDTQYF; CDR3nt: TGCGCCAGCGGATCGCTAGGGGCGACTCAGGATACGCAGTATTTT
v_gene: TRBV11-1; j_gene: TRBJ1-1; abundance: .; d_gene: TRBD1; CDR3aa: CASSSRDRTVTEAFF; CDR3nt: TGTGCCAGCAGCTCCCGGGACAGGACGGTCACTGAAGCTTTCTTT
v_gene: TRBV3-1/TRBV3-2; j_gene: TRBJ2-1; abundance: once; d_gene: TRBD2; CDR3aa: CASSQGAGTSGRGEQFF; CDR3nt: TGTGCCAGCAGCCAAGGGGCCGGGACTAGCGGGAGAGGTGAGCAGTTCTTC
v_gene: TRBV7-9; j_gene: TRBJ2-1; abundance: .; d_gene: TRBD2; CDR3aa: CASSSSWTSGTYNEQFF; CDR3nt: TGTGCCAGCAGCTCTTCTTGGACTAGCGGGACGTACAATGAGCAGTTCTTC
v_gene: TRBV4-2; j_gene: TRBJ2-1; abundance: .; d_gene: TRBD2; CDR3aa: CASSLQRERSNEQFF; CDR3nt: TGTGCCAGCAGCCTCCAGCGGGAGAGGAGTAATGAGCAGTTCTTC
v_gene: TRBV19; j_gene: TRBJ1-2; abundance: .; d_gene: TRBD1; CDR3aa: CASSPRDREWIGYTF; CDR3nt: TGTGCCAGTAGTCCCCGGGACAGGGAATGGATTGGCTACACCTTC
v_gene: TRBV5-1; j_gene: TRBJ2-6; abundance: .; d_gene: TRBD1; CDR3aa: CASSLEQGTNVLTF; CDR3nt: TGCGCCAGCAGCTTGGAACAGGGGACCAACGTCCTGACTTTC
v_gene: TRBV10-1; j_gene: TRBJ2-2; abundance: .; d_gene: TRBD1; CDR3aa: CASTGQVNTGELFF; CDR3nt: TGCGCCAGCACCGGACAGGTGAACACCGGGGAGCTGTTTTTT
v_gene: TRBV7-3; j_gene: TRBJ1-1; abundance: .; d_gene: TRBD1; CDR3aa: CASSPTGVTEAFF; CDR3nt: TGTGCCAGCAGCCCTACAGGGGTCACTGAAGCTTTCTTT
v_gene: TRBV5-6; j_gene: TRBJ1-4; abundance: .; d_gene: .; CDR3aa: CASSLAGAEKLFF; CDR3nt: TGTGCCAGCAGCTTGGCAGGGGCTGAAAAACTGTTTTTT
v_gene: TRBV5-6; j_gene: TRBJ1-6; abundance: .; d_gene: .; CDR3aa: CASSLRGSYNSPLHF; CDR3nt: TGTGCCAGCAGCTTGAGGGGGTCCTATAATTCACCCCTCCACTTT
v_gene: TRBV6-6; j_gene: TRBJ1-2; abundance: .; d_gene: .; CDR3aa: CASSYSIAESYGYTF; CDR3nt: TGTGCCAGCAGTTACTCGATTGCAGAATCCTATGGCTACACCTTC
v_gene: TRBV4-2; j_gene: TRBJ2-1; abundance: .; d_gene: TRBD2; CDR3aa: CASSHRLASYNEQFF; CDR3nt: TGTGCCAGCAGCCACCGACTAGCGAGCTACAATGAGCAGTTCTTC
v_gene: TRBV6-4; j_gene: TRBJ2-1; abundance: .; d_gene: TRBD1; CDR3aa: CASSHTGDNEQFF; CDR3nt: TGTGCCAGCAGTCACACAGGGGATAATGAGCAGTTCTTC
v_gene: TRBV6-6; j_gene: TRBJ1-5; abundance: once; d_gene: .; CDR3aa: CASIRNRDSNQPQHF; CDR3nt: TGTGCCAGCATACGGAACAGGGATAGCAATCAGCCCCAGCATTTT
v_gene: TRBV3-1/TRBV3-2; j_gene: TRBJ2-1; abundance: .; d_gene: .; CDR3aa: CASSQAYQTYNEQFF; CDR3nt: TGTGCCAGCAGCCAAGCTTACCAGACCTACAATGAGCAGTTCTTC
v_gene: TRBV24-1; j_gene: TRBJ2-3; abundance: .; d_gene: TRBD1; CDR3aa: CATSGRWDSPADTQYF; CDR3nt: TGTGCCACCAGTGGAAGGTGGGACAGCCCTGCCGATACGCAGTATTTT
v_gene: TRBV24-1; j_gene: TRBJ2-7; abundance: .; d_gene: .; CDR3aa: CATSGRTSSYEQYF; CDR3nt: TGTGCCACCAGTGGAAGGACAAGCTCCTACGAGCAGTACTTC
v_gene: TRBV28; j_gene: TRBJ1-5; abundance: .; d_gene: .; CDR3aa: CASSSADQPQHF; CDR3nt: TGTGCCAGCAGTTCTGCAGATCAGCCCCAGCATTTT
v_gene: TRBV2; j_gene: TRBJ1-1; abundance: .; d_gene: .; CDR3aa: CASSVGGITEAFF; CDR3nt: TGTGCCAGCAGTGTAGGAGGTATCACTGAAGCTTTCTTT
v_gene: TRBV3-1/TRBV3-2; j_gene: TRBJ2-5; abundance: .; d_gene: TRBD2; CDR3aa: CASSQEAGVAETQYF; CDR3nt: TGTGCCAGCAGCCAAGAAGCGGGAGTTGCAGAGACCCAGTACTTC
v_gene: TRBV18; j_gene: TRBJ2-7; abundance: .; d_gene: TRBD2; CDR3aa: CASSPPGLAGSYEQYF; CDR3nt: TGTGCCAGCTCACCACCGGGACTAGCGGGCTCCTACGAGCAGTACTTC
v_gene: TRBV29-1; j_gene: TRBJ2-4; abundance: .; d_gene: .; CDR3aa: CSVALGGNIQYF; CDR3nt: TGCAGCGTTGCGCTAGGTGGAAACATTCAGTACTTC
v_gene: TRBV19; j_gene: TRBJ1-5; abundance: .; d_gene: TRBD1; CDR3aa: CASSMFVGQGNQPQHF; CDR3nt: TGTGCCAGTAGTATGTTCGTGGGACAGGGCAATCAGCCCCAGCATTTT
v_gene: TRBV7-9; j_gene: TRBJ1-1; abundance: once; d_gene: .; CDR3aa: CASSFPGNTEAFF; CDR3nt: TGTGCCAGCAGCTTCCCGGGTAACACTGAAGCTTTCTTT